Sequencing of this T cell receptor beta chain was carried out in a study of blood T cell repertoires in COVID-19. Study summary: Samples of COVID-19 (acute and convalescent) were obtained from the United States, Italy and Spain. PBMCs, B-cell-depleted T cells, or T cells provided the cDNA or gDNA that made up the material.

Per the original methods: Researchers report that nucleated cell counts were estimated from reference gene primer amplification. Some clones are missing from TCRdb's copy, which holds only in-frame ones; the method was immunoSEQ multiplex PCR. D and trimming were read from the DNA, whereas the V and J calls and clone size are those reported in that table. The data hold about 170,000 clones, with about four fifths observed a single time. This CDR3 is 13 amino acids long. Germline assignment: CDR1 LNHDA and CDR2 SQIVND (reference sequence). The V and J ends lost 7 bases and 2 bases respectively, with 9 bases between them.

Sequenced input: peripheral blood. The chain uses TRBV19 and TRBJ2-1; the D gene is possibly TRBD2 (7 bases). This receptor was obtained from a man between 65 and 85 years old with active or convalescent COVID-19. The CDR3 coding sequence is TGTGCCAGTACGGGGGGCACCTACAATGAGCAGTTCTTC. Translation gives CASTGGTYNEQFF.